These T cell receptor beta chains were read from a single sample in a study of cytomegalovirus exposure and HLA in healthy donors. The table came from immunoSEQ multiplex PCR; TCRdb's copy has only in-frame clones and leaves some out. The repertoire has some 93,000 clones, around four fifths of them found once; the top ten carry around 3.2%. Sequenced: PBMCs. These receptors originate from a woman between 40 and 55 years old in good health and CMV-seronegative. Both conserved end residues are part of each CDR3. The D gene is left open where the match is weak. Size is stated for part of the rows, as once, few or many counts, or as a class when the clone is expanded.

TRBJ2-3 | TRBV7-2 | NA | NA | CASSLEQYTQYF | TGTGCCAGCAGCTTAGAACAGTATACGCAGTATTTT
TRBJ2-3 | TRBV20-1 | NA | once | CSASQTDTQYF | TGCAGTGCTTCACAGACGGATACGCAGTATTTT
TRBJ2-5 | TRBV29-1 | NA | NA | CSAMRAGQETQYF | TGCAGCGCCATGAGGGCAGGACAAGAGACCCAGTACTTC
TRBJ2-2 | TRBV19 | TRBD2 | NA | CATSTSGDTGELFF | TGTGCCACCAGTACCAGCGGGGACACCGGGGAGCTGTTTTTT
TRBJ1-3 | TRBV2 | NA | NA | CASSDAGNTIYF | TGTGCCAGCAGTGACGCTGGAAACACCATATATTTT
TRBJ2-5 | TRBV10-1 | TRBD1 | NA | CASSGQGKARGETQYF | TGCGCCAGCAGTGGACAGGGGAAGGCCCGGGGGGAGACCCAGTACTTC
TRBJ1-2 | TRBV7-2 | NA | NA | CATQGNNYGYTF | TGTGCCACCCAGGGGAATAACTATGGCTACACCTTC
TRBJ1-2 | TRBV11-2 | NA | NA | CASSRDSKDYGYTF | TGTGCCAGCAGCCGAGACAGTAAAGATTATGGCTACACCTTC
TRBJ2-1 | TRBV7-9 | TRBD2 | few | CASSSLAGGYNEQFF | TGTGCCAGCAGCTCACTAGCGGGAGGTTACAATGAGCAGTTCTTC
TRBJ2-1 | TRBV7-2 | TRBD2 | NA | CASSPTSGSHNEQFF | TGTGCCAGCAGTCCAACTAGCGGGAGTCACAATGAGCAGTTCTTC
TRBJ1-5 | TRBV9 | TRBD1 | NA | CASSARDRAQPQHF | TGTGCCAGCAGCGCCCGAGACAGGGCTCAGCCCCAGCATTTT
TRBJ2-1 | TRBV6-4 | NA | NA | CASSPQREPYNEQFF | TGTGCCAGCAGTCCCCAGCGAGAGCCCTACAATGAGCAGTTCTTC
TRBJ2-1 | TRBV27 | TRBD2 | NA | CASSPRAGLYNEQFF | TGTGCCAGCAGTCCTCGAGCGGGACTCTACAATGAGCAGTTCTTC
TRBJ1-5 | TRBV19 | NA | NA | CASVRGGNQPQHF | TGTGCCAGCGTAAGGGGTGGCAATCAGCCCCAGCATTTT
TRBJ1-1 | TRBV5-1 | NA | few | CASSIQGLSLNTEAFF | TGCGCCAGCAGTATCCAGGGGTTAAGCTTGAACACTGAAGCTTTCTTT
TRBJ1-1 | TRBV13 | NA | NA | CASSNLNTEAFF | TGTGCCAGCAGCAACCTAAACACTGAAGCTTTCTTT
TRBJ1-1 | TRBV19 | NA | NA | CASSYRSGEAFF | TGTGCCAGTAGTTACAGGTCAGGTGAAGCTTTCTTT
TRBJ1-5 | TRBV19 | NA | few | CASTSAGGASREPQHF | TGTGCCAGTACGTCAGCGGGGGGCGCCTCCAGGGAGCCCCAGCATTTT
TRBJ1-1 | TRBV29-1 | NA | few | CSVGFRGRTEAFF | TGCAGCGTTGGATTCCGGGGGAGGACTGAAGCTTTCTTT
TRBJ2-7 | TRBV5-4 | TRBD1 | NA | CASSPRTGVREQYF | TGTGCCAGCAGCCCCCGGACAGGGGTGAGGGAGCAGTACTTC